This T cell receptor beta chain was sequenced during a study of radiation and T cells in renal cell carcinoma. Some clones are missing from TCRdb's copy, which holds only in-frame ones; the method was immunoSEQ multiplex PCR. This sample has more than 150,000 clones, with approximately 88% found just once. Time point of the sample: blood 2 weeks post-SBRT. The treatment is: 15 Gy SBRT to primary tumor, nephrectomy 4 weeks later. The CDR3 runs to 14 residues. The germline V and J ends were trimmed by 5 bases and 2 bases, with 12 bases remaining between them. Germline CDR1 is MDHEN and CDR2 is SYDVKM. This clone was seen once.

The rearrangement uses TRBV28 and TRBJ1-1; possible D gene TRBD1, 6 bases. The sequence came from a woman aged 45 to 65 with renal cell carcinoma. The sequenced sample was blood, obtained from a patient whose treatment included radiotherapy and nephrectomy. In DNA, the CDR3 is TGTGCCAGCAGTCCGCCAGGGGAAAACACTGAAGCTTTCTTT. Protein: CASSPPGENTEAFF. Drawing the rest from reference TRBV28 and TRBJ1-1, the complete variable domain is DVKVTQSSRYLVKRTGEKVFLECVQDMDHENMFWYRQDPGLGLRLIYFSYDVKMKEKGDIPEGYSVSREKKERFSLILESASTNQTSMYLCASSPPGENTEAFFGQGTRLTVV.